The next 12 T cell receptor beta chains were all read from a single sample in a study of T cells in Graves' hyperthyroidism and ophthalmopathy. RNA transcripts were the template for amplifying TCR beta CDR3 regions. Using the HTBI primer set, a first-round RT-PCR was run on the TCR CDR3. MiXCR was run by TCRdb on the multiplex PCR reads, yielding one entry per CDR3 protein. This repertoire shows hundreds of thousands of distinct CDR3 sequences, around 22% found once; its top ten account for roughly 12%. Sample: blood. The receptors shown here come from a woman under 40 with Graves' ophthalmopathy.

This clonotype was detected many times. This chain connects TRBV4-1 to TRBJ2-2; D gene ambiguous. The CDR3 length is 11 residues. From germline, CDR1 is MGHRA and CDR2 YSYEKL. Trimming cost V 8 bases and J 7 bases, with 8 bases left between them. CDR3 in DNA: TGCGCCAGCCAGAAAGACGGGGAGCTGTTTTTT. Translation gives CASQKDGELFF.

The V gene is TRBV6-2 or TRBV6-3, the J gene TRBJ1-2, with D possibly being TRBD1 (6 bases). The CDR3 covers 12 residues. Trimming cost V 10 bases and J 0 bases, with 9 bases left between them. Germline-derived CDR1 and CDR2 are MNHEY and SVGEGT. The CDR3 loop reads CATGQSNYGYTF. The CDR3 DNA follows: TGTGCCACCGGACAGTCTAACTATGGCTACACCTTC.

The genes are TRBV28 and TRBJ1-3; TRBD1 might be the D (5 bases). CDR3 length equals 16 residues. Trimming removed 3 bases at V and 2 bases at J, with 14 bases between. Germline values: CDR1 MDHEN, CDR2 SYDVKM. DNA for the CDR3: TGTGCCAGCAGTTTCCCAGGGTGGTTTGCTGGAAACACCATATATTTT. Translated, it gives CASSFPGWFAGNTIYF.

The chain links TRBV6-1 to TRBJ2-2; 8 bases are a match to TRBD2. Losses at the gene ends were 6 bases for V and 6 bases for J; bases not matched to a gene: 6. Per the germline V gene, CDR1 is MNHNS and CDR2 is SASEGT. This CDR3 comprises 14 residues. The DNA of the CDR3 is TGTGCCAGCAGAGGGACTAGTTTTCCCGGGGAGCTGTTTTTT. Its protein product is CASRGTSFPGELFF.

The DNA of the CDR3 is TGTGCCAGCAGTTTAGATGTACAGAACACTGAAGCTTTCTTT. Translation gives CASSLDVQNTEAFF. The chain uses TRBV12-3 or TRBV12-4 and TRBJ1-1; no firm D call. The CDR3 is 14 residues long. V was pared by 1 base and J by 1 base, with 7 bases between.

The chain is built from TRBV9 and TRBJ2-7, with a tentative D call TRBD1 (7 bases). The germline CDR1 and CDR2 sequences are SGDLS and YYNGEE. Trimming cost V 4 bases and J 4 bases, with 12 bases left between them. This CDR3 has 13 amino acids. CDR3 sequence: CASSPGGQYEQYF. CDR3 coding DNA: TGTGCCAGCAGCCCCGGGGGACAGTACGAGCAGTACTTC. The full variable domain, with the rest looked up from reference TRBV9 and TRBJ2-7, is DSGVTQTPKHLITATGQRVTLRCSPRSGDLSVYWYQQSLDQGLQFLIQYYNGEERAKGNILERFSAQQFPDLHSELNLSSLELGDSALYFCASSPGGQYEQYFGPGTRLTVT.

J is TRBJ2-3 and V is TRBV7-3, with 14 bases identical to TRBD2. The germline V gene encodes CDR1 SGHTA and CDR2 FQGTGA. Germline trimming cut 1 base from V and 1 base from J; bases unmatched to any gene: 10. This CDR3 spans 20 amino acids. CDR3 amino acids: CASSLRPGTSGGDGTDTQYF. CDR3 coding DNA: TGTGCCAGCAGCTTAAGGCCCGGGACTAGCGGGGGAGATGGCACAGATACGCAGTATTTT.

This clonotype was seen at least ten times. V gene TRBV25-1 combines with J gene TRBJ1-1; tentatively, D is TRBD1 (5 bases). This CDR3 has 17 residues. V was shortened by 1 base and J by 2 bases, with 17 bases between the two germline ends. Germline lookup yields CDR1 MGHDK and CDR2 SYGVNS. The CDR3: CASSESPHRNLNTEAFF. DNA of the CDR3: TGTGCCAGCAGTGAATCTCCACACAGGAATCTAAACACTGAAGCTTTCTTT.

In the case of this clonotype: Here the CDR3 omits its conserved ending phenylalanine or tryptophan, so a read error is the likely source. The rearrangement uses TRBV2 and TRBJ2-7, with unresolved D. V dropped 5 bases and J dropped 7 bases, with 15 bases sitting between them. CDR1 and CDR2 (germline): SNHLY, FYNNEI. CDR3 length equals 13 residues. The CDR3 nucleotides are TGTGCCAGCAGTCTGGCCCCCGGTGTGGAGCAGTACTGC. This sequence encodes CASSLAPGVEQYC.

The chain uses TRBV5-1 and TRBJ1-6, with TRBD1 matching over 8 bases. The CDR3 spans 16 residues. V trimming: 3 bases; J trimming: 4 bases; junction bases outside the gene matches: 6. In germline, CDR1 is SGHRS, CDR2 YFSETQ. CDR3 region: CASSWGQAPYNSPLHF. In DNA, the CDR3 is TGCGCCAGCAGCTGGGGACAGGCCCCTTATAATTCACCCCTCCACTTT.

At least ten counts were recorded for this clonotype. The J gene is TRBJ2-2, the V gene TRBV12-3 or TRBV12-4, with 8 nucleotides matching TRBD1. This CDR3 is 17 amino acids long. J lost 6 bases, V lost 5 bases, and 14 bases had no gene match. CDR3 protein: CASSIGTGNTRPGELFF. DNA of the CDR3: TGTGCCAGCAGTATAGGGACAGGCAACACCAGGCCCGGGGAGCTGTTTTTT.

This clonotype was seen a handful of times. The genes are TRBV2 and TRBJ2-7; TRBD1 matches at 8 bases. With V trimmed by 7 bases and J by 3 bases, 5 bases remained unmatched. CDR3 size: 13 residues. Germline CDR1 reads SNHLY; CDR2 reads FYNNEI. The CDR3 here is CASNGQGLYEQYF. For the CDR3, the DNA is TGTGCCAGCAATGGACAGGGCCTCTACGAGCAGTACTTC.